The sequence of this TCR beta chain was determined in a study of T-cell memory formation after mild COVID-19. TCR alpha and TCR beta cDNA libraries carrying sample barcodes and UMIs were produced by 5'RACE using constant-segment primers. TCRdb itself ran the 5' RACE reads through MiXCR, one entry per CDR3 protein. This table holds about 140,000 distinct CDR3 sequences, roughly 14% found once. This clonotype was seen more than once but under ten times. No antigen is known for it. Germline V gene lookup returns CDR1 SGDLS and CDR2 YYNGEE. The CDR3 is 13 amino acids. V dropped 4 bases and J dropped 5 bases, with 12 bases sitting between them. Study findings and constraints: Shrinking CD4+ clones resided mostly in CM and EM, and CD8+ ones in EMRA. CD4+ bias marked clones expanding day 15 to 37, unlike balanced contracting clones.

This chain joins TRBV9 and TRBJ1-1; no firm D call. This receptor was identified in an adult woman who had mild COVID-19 (a few samples of this study predate the infection). Cell type and time point are not known. Sequencing was done on a sample of PBMCs or a T cell subset sorted from them (not recorded which). In nucleotides, the CDR3 is TGTGCCAGCAGCAAGAGCATGGGAACTGAAGCTTTCTTT. It encodes CASSKSMGTEAFF.